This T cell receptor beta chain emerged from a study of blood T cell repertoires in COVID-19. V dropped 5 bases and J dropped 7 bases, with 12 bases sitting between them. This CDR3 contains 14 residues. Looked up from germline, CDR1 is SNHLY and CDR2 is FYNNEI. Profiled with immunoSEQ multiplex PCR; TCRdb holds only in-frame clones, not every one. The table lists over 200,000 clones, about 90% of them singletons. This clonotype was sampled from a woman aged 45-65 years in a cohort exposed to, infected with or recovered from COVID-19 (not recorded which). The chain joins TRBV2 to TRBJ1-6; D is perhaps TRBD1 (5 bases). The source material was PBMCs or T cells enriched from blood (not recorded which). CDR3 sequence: CASSSDSLNSPLHF. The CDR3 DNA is TGTGCCAGCAGTAGCGACAGTCTAAATTCACCCCTCCACTTT.